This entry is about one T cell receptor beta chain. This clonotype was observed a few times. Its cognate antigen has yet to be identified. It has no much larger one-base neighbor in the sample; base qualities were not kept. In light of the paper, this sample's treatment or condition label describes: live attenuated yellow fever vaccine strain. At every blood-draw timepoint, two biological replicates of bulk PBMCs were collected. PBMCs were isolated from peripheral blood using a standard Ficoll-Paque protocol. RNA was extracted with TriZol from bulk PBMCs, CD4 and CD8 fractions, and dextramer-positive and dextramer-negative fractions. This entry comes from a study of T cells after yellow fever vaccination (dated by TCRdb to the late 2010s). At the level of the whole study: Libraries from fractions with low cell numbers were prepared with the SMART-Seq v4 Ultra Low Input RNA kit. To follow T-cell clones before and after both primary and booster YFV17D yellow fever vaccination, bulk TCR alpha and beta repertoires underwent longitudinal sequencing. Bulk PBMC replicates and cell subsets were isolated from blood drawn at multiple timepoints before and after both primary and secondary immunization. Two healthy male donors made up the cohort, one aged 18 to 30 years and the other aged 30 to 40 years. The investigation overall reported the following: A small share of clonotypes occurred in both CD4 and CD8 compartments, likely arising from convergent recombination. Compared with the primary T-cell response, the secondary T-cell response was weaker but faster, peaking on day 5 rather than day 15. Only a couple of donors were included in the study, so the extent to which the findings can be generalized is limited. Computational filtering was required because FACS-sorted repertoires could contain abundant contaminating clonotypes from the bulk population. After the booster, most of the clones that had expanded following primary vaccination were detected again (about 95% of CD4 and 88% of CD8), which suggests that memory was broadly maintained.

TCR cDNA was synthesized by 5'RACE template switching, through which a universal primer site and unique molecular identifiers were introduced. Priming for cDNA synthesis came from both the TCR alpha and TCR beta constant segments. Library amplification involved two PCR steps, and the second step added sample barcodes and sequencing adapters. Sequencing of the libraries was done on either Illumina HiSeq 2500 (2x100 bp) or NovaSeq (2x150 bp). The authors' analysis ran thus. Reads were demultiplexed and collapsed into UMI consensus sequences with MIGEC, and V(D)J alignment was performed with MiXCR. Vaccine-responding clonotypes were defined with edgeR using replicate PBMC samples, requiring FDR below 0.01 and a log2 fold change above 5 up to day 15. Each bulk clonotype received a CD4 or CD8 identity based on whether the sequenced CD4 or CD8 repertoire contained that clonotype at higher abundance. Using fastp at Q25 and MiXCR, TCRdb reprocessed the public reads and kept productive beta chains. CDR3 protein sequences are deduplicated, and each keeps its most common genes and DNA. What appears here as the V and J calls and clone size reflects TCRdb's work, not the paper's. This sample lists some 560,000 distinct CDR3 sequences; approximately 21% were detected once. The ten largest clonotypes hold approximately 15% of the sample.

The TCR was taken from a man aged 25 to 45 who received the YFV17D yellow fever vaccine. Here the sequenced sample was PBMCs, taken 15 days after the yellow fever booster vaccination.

The CDR3 here reads CASSIRGTSESSYNEQFF. The DNA sequence is as follows: TGTGCCAGTAGTATAAGAGGGACTAGCGAAAGCTCCTACAATGAGCAGTTCTTC. The V and J segments used are TRBV19 and TRBJ2-1, with 10 junctional bases fitting TRBD2. Measured from the cysteine to the phenylalanine, the CDR3 is 18 residues long. Of the read, only the CDR3 DNA is kept; its 54 bases are in frame from base 1. The germline V end is reduced by 2 bases and the J end by 0 bases; junction bases left unmatched: 7. CDR1 and CDR2 (LNHDA, SQIVND) derive from the germline V gene (reference sequence).